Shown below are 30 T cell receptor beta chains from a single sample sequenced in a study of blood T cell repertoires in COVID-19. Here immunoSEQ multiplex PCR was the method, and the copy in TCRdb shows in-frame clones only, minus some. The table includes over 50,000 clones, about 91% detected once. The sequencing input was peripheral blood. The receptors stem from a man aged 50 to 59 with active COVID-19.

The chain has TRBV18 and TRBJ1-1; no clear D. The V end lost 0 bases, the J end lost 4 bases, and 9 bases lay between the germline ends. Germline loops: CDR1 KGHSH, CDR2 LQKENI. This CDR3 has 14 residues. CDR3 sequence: CASSPPRSSTEAFF. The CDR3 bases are TGTGCCAGCTCACCACCGAGGAGCTCCACTGAAGCTTTCTTT.

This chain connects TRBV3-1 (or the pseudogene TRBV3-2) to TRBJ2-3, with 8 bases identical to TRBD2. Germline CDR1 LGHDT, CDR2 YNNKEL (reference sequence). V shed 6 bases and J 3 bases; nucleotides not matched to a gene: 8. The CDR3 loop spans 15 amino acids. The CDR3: CASSPSGGGTDTQYF. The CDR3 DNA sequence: TGTGCCAGCAGTCCAAGCGGGGGAGGGACAGATACGCAGTATTTT.

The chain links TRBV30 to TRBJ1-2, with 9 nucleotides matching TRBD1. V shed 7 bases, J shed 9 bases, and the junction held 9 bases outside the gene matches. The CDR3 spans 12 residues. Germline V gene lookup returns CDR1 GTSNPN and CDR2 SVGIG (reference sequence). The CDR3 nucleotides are TGTGCCTACAAACAGGGGGCGGCTAGCTACACCTTC. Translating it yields CAYKQGAASYTF.

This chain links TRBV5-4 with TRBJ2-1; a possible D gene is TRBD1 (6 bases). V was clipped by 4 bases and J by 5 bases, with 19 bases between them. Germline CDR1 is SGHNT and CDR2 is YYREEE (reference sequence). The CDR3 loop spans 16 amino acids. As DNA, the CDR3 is TGTGCCAGCAGCCCGAGTCGGCAGGGGAAAGACAATGAGCAGTTCTTC. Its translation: CASSPSRQGKDNEQFF.

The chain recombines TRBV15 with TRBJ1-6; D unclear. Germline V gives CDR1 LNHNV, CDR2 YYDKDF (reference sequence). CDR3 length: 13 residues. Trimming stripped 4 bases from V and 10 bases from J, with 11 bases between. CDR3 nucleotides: TGTGCCACCAGCATAGAGGTTCTATCACCCCTCCACTTT. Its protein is CATSIEVLSPLHF.

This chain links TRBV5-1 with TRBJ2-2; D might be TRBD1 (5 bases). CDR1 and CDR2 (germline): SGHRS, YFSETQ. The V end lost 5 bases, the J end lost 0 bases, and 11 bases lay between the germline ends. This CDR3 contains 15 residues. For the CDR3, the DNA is TGCGCCAGCAGACTTACGACAGCGAACACCGGGGAGCTGTTTTTT. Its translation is CASRLTTANTGELFF.

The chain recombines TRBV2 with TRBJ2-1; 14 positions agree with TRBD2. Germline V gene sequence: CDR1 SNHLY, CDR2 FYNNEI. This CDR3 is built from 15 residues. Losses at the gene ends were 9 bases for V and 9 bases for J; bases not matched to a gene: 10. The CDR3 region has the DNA TGTGCCAGAGATTCCGGGACTAGCGGGAGAGCTGAGCAGTTCTTC. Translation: CARDSGTSGRAEQFF.

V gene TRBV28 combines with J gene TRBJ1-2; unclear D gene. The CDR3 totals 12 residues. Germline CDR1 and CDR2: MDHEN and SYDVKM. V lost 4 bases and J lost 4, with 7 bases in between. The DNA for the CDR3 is TGTGCCAGCAGTTGGAGAACCTATGGCTACACCTTC. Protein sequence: CASSWRTYGYTF.

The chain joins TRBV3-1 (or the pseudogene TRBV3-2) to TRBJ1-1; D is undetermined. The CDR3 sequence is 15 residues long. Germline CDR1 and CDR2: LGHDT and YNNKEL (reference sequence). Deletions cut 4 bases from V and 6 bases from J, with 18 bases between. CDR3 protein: CASSPLRRGPSEAFF. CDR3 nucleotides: TGTGCCAGCAGCCCCCTTCGGCGCGGGCCTTCTGAAGCTTTCTTT.

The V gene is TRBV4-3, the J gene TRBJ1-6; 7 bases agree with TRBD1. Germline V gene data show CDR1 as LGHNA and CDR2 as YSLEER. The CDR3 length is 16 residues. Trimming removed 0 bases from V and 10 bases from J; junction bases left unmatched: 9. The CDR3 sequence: CASSQELGTVKSPLHF. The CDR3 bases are TGCGCCAGCAGCCAAGAACTCGGGACAGTTAAATCACCCCTCCACTTT.

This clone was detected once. CDR3 nucleotides: TGTGCCAGTAGTATAAAACAGGGTACTACTGGGGCCAACGTCCTGACTTTC. Translated, it gives CASSIKQGTTGANVLTF. The chain joins TRBV19 to TRBJ2-6; TRBD1 might be the D (6 bases). This CDR3 is 17 amino acids long. Looked up from germline, CDR1 is LNHDA and CDR2 is SQIVND (reference sequence). Trimming removed 2 bases from V and 2 bases from J, with 13 bases in between.

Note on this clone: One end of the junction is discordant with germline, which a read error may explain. The chain's CDR3 is CATSRPAEGDTQYF. The CDR3 DNA is TGTGCCACCAGCAGGCCCGCGGAGGGAGATACGCAATATTTT. The gene calls are TRBV15 and TRBJ2-3; tentative D call: TRBD2 (6 bases). The length of the CDR3 is 14 residues. In germline, CDR1 is LNHNV, CDR2 YYDKDF (reference sequence).

The CDR3 DNA is TGTGCCTGGAGTATCCAGGGTAACTATGGCTACACCTTC. It is translated as CAWSIQGNYGYTF. The genes are TRBV30 and TRBJ1-2; possible D gene TRBD1, 5 bases. Trimming took 2 bases from V and 1 from J, leaving 8 bases between them. CDR1 is GTSNPN and CDR2 is SVGIG in the germline V gene (reference sequence). There are 13 residues in the CDR3.

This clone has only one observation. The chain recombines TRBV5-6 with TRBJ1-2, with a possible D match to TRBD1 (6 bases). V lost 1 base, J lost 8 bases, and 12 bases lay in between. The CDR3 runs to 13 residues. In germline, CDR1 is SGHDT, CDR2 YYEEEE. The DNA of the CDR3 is TGTGCCAGCAGCTTGAACAGGGCTGGGGGCTACACCTTC. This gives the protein CASSLNRAGGYTF.

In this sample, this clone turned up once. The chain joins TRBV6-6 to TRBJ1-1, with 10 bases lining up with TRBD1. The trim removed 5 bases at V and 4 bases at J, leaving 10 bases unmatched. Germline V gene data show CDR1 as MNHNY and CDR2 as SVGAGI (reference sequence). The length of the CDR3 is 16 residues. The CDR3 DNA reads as TGTGCCAGCAGTAAGGGACAGGGGCAAGGGGGCACTGAAGCTTTCTTT. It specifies CASSKGQGQGGTEAFF.

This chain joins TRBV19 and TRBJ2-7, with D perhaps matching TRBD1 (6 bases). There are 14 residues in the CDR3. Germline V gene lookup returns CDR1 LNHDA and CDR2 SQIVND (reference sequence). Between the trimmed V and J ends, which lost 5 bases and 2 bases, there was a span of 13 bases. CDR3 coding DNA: TGTGCCAGTAGTTGGACAGCACCTCCCTACGAGCAGTACTTC. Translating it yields CASSWTAPPYEQYF.

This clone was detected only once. CDR3 nucleotide sequence: TGCAGCGTCGTTAACCGGACTATCAATGAGCAGTTCTTC. Translation gives CSVVNRTINEQFF. The genes are TRBV29-1 and TRBJ2-1; tentatively, D is TRBD2 (6 bases). V lost 6 bases to trimming and J lost 6 bases, with 15 bases between them. This CDR3 is 13 amino acids long. Germline CDR1 and CDR2: SQVTM and ANQGSEA.

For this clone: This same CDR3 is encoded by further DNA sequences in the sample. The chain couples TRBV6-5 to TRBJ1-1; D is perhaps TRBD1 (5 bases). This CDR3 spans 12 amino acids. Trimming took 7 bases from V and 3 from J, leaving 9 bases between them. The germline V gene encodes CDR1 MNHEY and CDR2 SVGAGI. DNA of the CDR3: TGTGCCAGCAATAGGGGTGACACTGAAGCTTTCTTT. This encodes CASNRGDTEAFF.

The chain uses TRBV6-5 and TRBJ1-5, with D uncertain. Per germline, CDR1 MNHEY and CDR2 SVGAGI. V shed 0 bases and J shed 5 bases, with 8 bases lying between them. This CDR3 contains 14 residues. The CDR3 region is CASSYSSDYQPQHF. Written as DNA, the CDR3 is TGTGCCAGCAGTTACTCATCAGATTATCAGCCCCAGCATTTT.

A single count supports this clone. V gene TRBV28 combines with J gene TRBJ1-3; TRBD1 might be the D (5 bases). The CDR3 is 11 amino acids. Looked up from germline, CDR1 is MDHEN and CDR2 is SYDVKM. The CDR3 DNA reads TGTGCGGAAGGGGCAGGAAACACCATATATTTT. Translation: CAEGAGNTIYF. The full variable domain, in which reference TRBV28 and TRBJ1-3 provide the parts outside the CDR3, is DVKVTQSSRYLVKRTGEKVFLECVQDMDHENMFWYRQDPGLGLRLIYFSYDVKMKEKGDIPEGYSVSREKKERFSLILESASTNQTSMYLCAEGAGNTIYFGEGSWLTVV.

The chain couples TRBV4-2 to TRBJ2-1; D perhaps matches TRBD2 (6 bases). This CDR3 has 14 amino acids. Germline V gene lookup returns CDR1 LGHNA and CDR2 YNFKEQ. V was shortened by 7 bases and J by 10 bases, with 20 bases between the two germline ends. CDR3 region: CASKLGLLVLEQFF. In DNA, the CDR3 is TGTGCCAGCAAGCTGGGACTTCTCGTTTTAGAGCAGTTCTTC.

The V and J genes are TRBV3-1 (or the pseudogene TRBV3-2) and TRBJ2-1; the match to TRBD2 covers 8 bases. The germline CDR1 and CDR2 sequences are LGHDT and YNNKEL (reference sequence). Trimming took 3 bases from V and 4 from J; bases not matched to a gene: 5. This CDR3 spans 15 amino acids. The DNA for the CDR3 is TGTGCCAGCAGCCAGGGCGGGGGGACGTACAATGAGCAGTTCTTC. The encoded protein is CASSQGGGTYNEQFF.

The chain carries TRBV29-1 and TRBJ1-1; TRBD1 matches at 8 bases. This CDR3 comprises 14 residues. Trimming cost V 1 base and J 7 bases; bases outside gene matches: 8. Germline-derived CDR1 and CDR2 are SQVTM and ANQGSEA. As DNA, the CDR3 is TGCAGCGTTGAAGCCCAGGGGGCTCGAATTGAAGCTTTCTTT. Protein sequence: CSVEAQGARIEAFF.

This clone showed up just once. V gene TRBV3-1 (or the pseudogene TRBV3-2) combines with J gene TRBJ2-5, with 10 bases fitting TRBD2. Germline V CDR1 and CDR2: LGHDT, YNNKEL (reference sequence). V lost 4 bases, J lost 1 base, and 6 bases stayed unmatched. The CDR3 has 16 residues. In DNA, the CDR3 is TGTGCCAGCAGCCTCCGACTAGCGGGCCGCCAAGAGACCCAGTACTTC. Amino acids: CASSLRLAGRQETQYF.

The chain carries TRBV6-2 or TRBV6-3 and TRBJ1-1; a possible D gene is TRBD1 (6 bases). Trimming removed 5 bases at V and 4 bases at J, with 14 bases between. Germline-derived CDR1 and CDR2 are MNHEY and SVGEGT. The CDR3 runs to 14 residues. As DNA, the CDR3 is TGTGCCAGCAGTAACCTGGGAGGGGGCACTGAAGCTTTCTTT. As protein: CASSNLGGGTEAFF.

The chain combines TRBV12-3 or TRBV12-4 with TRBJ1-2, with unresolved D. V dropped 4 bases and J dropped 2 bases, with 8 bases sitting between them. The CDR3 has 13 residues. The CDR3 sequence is CASSSTANYGYTF. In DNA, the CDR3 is TGTGCCAGCAGTTCCACCGCGAACTATGGCTACACCTTC.

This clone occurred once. The CDR3 sequence is CASSYGQGAAITFF. The CDR3 coding sequence is TGTGCCAGCAGTTACGGGCAGGGGGCGGCTATAACTTTCTTT. This chain joins TRBV6-5 and TRBJ1-1; the match to TRBD1 covers 8 bases. The germline V gene has CDR1 MNHEY and CDR2 SVGAGI. Losses at the gene ends were 2 bases for V and 12 bases for J; bases not matched to a gene: 11. This CDR3 is 14 amino acids long.

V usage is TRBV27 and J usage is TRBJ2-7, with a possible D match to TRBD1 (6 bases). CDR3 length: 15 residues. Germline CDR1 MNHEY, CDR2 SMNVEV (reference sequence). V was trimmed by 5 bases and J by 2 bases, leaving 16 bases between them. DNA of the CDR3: TGTGCCAGCAGTCCCTTGGGGGCAGGGACCTACGAGCAGTACTTC. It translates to CASSPLGAGTYEQYF.

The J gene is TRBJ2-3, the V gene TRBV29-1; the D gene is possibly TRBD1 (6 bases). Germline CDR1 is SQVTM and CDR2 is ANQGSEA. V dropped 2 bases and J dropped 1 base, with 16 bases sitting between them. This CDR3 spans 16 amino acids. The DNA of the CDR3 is TGCAGCGTTGAAAGAGCAGTCAACAGGGGCACAGATACGCAGTATTTT. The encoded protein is CSVERAVNRGTDTQYF.

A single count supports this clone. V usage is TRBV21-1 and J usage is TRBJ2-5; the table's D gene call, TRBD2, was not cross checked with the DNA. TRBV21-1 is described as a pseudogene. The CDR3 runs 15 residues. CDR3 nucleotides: TGTGCCAGCAGCACTCGGACTCAGCTCCAAGAGACCCAGTACTTC. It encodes CASSTRTQLQETQYF.